This T cell receptor beta chain originates from a study of blood T cell repertoires in COVID-19. Study context: The origin of the acute and convalescent COVID-19 samples was the United States, Italy and Spain. T cells, B-cell-depleted T cells, or PBMCs provided the cDNA or gDNA that served as material.

Source study methods: Reference gene primer amplification yielded estimated nucleated cell counts. Assay used: immunoSEQ multiplex PCR; TCRdb lists only in-frame clones, some missing. That table supplies the V and J calls and clone size; D and trimming were determined from the DNA. This table has about 130,000 clones, 70% to 80% appearing once. V shed 7 bases and J shed 0 bases, with 10 bases lying between them. This CDR3 is built from 15 residues. In germline, CDR1 is LNHDA, CDR2 SQIVND (reference sequence). The sample comprised peripheral blood. J is TRBJ2-6 and V is TRBV19, with D possibly matching TRBD1 (6 bases). The sequence came from a woman in her seventies with COVID-19, enrolled during active disease. The CDR3 nucleotides read TGTGCCAGTAAACAGGGCAACTCTGGGGCCAACGTCCTGACTTTC. Protein: CASKQGNSGANVLTF.